These 29 T cell receptor beta chains originate from one sample sequenced in a study of blood T cell repertoires in COVID-19. Method: immunoSEQ multiplex PCR; TCRdb's copy keeps in-frame clones and lacks some. The sample yields 210,000 or so clones, approximately 90% seen once. Sequences were obtained from peripheral blood. These TCRs come from a woman aged 40 to 55 with acute or convalescent COVID-19.

The CDR3 sequence: CASSLNSGGGWHTEAFF. CDR3 DNA sequence: TGTGCCAGCAGCTTAAATTCAGGGGGCGGATGGCACACTGAAGCTTTCTTT. The chain recombines TRBV7-3 with TRBJ1-1, with TRBD1 identical over 8 bases. The J segment lost 3 bases and the V segment lost 1 base, leaving 10 bases of the junction unmatched. Germline V gives CDR1 SGHTA, CDR2 FQGTGA. The CDR3 extends over 17 amino acids.

The chain has TRBV19 and TRBJ2-3; 9 bases match TRBD2. V lost 5 bases, J lost 6 bases, and 6 bases stayed unmatched. Germline CDR1 is LNHDA and CDR2 is SQIVND (reference sequence). The CDR3 consists of 14 residues. CDR3: CASSPGTSMDTQYF. DNA of the CDR3: TGTGCCAGTAGTCCCGGGACTAGCATGGATACGCAGTATTTT.

This chain uses TRBV7-8 with TRBJ1-2; D not resolved. Between the trimmed V and J ends, which lost 5 bases and 4 bases, there was a span of 11 bases. The CDR3 is 13 residues long. CDR1 and CDR2 from the germline V gene are SGHVS and FQNEAQ. CDR3 sequence reads: CASSILTSYGYTF. CDR3 nucleotide sequence: TGTGCCAGCAGCATACTGACAAGCTATGGCTACACCTTC.

The rearrangement joins TRBV21-1 to TRBJ2-5; the D call of TRBD1 is as the table states it, not checked on the DNA. TRBV21-1 is annotated as a pseudogene. The CDR3 totals 19 residues. The CDR3 loop reads CASSRNMRRDRGCGETQYF. Written as DNA, the CDR3 is TGTGCCAGCAGCCGCAATATGAGGAGGGACAGGGGATGCGGAGAGACCCAGTACTTC.

The chain uses TRBV6-6 and TRBJ2-5, with D possibly being TRBD1 (6 bases). The CDR3 consists of 14 residues. Germline assignment: CDR1 MNHNY and CDR2 SVGAGI (reference sequence). The germline V and J ends were trimmed by 10 bases and 5 bases, with 20 bases remaining between them. The CDR3 DNA follows: TGTGCCACCCGACTACTACAGGGCGGGGAGACCCAGTACTTC. Its translation: CATRLLQGGETQYF.

The J gene is TRBJ2-1, the V gene TRBV3-1 (or the pseudogene TRBV3-2), with 9 positions matching TRBD2. This CDR3 has 17 residues. V shed 10 bases and J 5 bases; nucleotides not matched to a gene: 18. Germline V gene lookup returns CDR1 LGHDT and CDR2 YNNKEL (reference sequence). CDR3 loop: CATRTGTSPGGDNEQFF. The DNA for the CDR3 is TGTGCCACTCGTACCGGGACTAGCCCGGGGGGGGACAATGAGCAGTTCTTC.

V and J are TRBV29-1 and TRBJ2-1; TRBD2 agrees at 8 bases. Germline V gene sequence: CDR1 SQVTM, CDR2 ANQGSEA. This CDR3 comprises 16 residues. CDR3 coding DNA: TGCATCACAAACGGGGGGGGTCTAGGCTCCTACAATGAGCAGTTCTTC. Protein sequence: CITNGGGLGSYNEQFF.

J is TRBJ2-2 and V is TRBV15; D is unclear. The germline gives CDR1 LNHNV, CDR2 YYDKDF (reference sequence). V shed 1 base and J shed 5 bases, with 11 bases lying between them. CDR3 length: 15 amino acids. CDR3 in amino acids: CATSRGAFETGELFF. The DNA of the CDR3 is TGTGCCACCAGCAGAGGGGCCTTCGAGACCGGGGAGCTGTTTTTT.

The chain carries TRBV10-3 and TRBJ2-2; D may be TRBD1 (6 bases). Germline lookup yields CDR1 ENHRY and CDR2 SYGVKD. The CDR3 runs 14 residues. Trimming removed 2 bases from V and 4 bases from J, with 8 bases in between. CDR3 nucleotide sequence: TGTGCCATCAGTGAGGACAGGAGCACCGGGGAGCTGTTTTTT. Its translation: CAISEDRSTGELFF.

V usage is TRBV27 and J usage is TRBJ2-3; no clear D gene. V was cut by 5 bases and J by 9 bases, with 24 bases left in between. The length of the CDR3 is 16 residues. Looked up from germline, CDR1 is MNHEY and CDR2 is SMNVEV (reference sequence). Here the CDR3 reads CASSITSPTTTSTQYF. CDR3 sequence (DNA): TGTGCCAGCAGTATCACATCGCCGACAACCACCTCAACGCAGTATTTT.

This chain's CDR3 is CASSLQGASNQPQHF. In DNA form, the CDR3 reads TGCGCCAGCAGCCTACAGGGGGCTAGCAATCAGCCCCAGCATTTT. J is TRBJ1-5 and V is TRBV5-1; 9 nucleotides align to TRBD1. CDR1 and CDR2 (germline): SGHRS, YFSETQ. V lost 4 bases and J lost 0; bases outside the gene matches: 2. The CDR3 is made up of 15 amino acids.

The rearrangement uses TRBV5-5 and TRBJ2-7; D possibly corresponds to TRBD1 (5 bases). Germline-derived CDR1 and CDR2 are SGHKS and YYEKEE (reference sequence). The CDR3 is 13 residues long. The V end was cut by 4 bases, the J end by 7 bases, with 15 bases between. As DNA, the CDR3 is TGTGCCAGCAGCCCACAGGTGCATGGGGAGCAGTACGTC. Translated: CASSPQVHGEQYV.

The J gene is TRBJ2-2, the V gene TRBV4-1; D gene ambiguous. V lost 0 bases to trimming and J lost 8 bases, with 4 bases between them. This CDR3 is 12 amino acids long. Germline V gives CDR1 MGHRA, CDR2 YSYEKL. The CDR3: CASSQESGELFF. CDR3 in DNA: TGCGCCAGCAGCCAAGAGTCAGGGGAGCTGTTTTTT.

The chain uses TRBV5-8 and TRBJ1-5; tentative D call: TRBD1 (6 bases). The V and J ends lost 2 bases and 6 bases respectively, with 15 bases between them. From germline, CDR1 is SGHTS and CDR2 YDEGEE. The CDR3 consists of 15 residues. Written as DNA, the CDR3 is TGTGCCAGCAGCTTCCACGGGGGGGCCAGTCAGCCCCAGCATTTT. Encoded protein: CASSFHGGASQPQHF. Supplemented by reference TRBV5-8 and TRBJ1-5, the full variable domain reads EAGVTQSPTHLIKTRGQQATLRCSPISGHTSVYWYQQALGLGLQFLLWYDEGEERNRGNFPPRFSGRQFPNYSSELNVNALELEDSALYLCASSFHGGASQPQHFGDGTRLSIL.

This clone was picked up one time. The CDR3 DNA reads TGTGCCAGCACCAGACTAGCGCTGAGCTCCTACAATGAGCAGTTCTTC. Translating it yields CASTRLALSSYNEQFF. The chain links TRBV2 to TRBJ2-1; TRBD2 aligns across 8 bases. There are 16 residues in the CDR3. Germline CDR1 reads SNHLY; CDR2 reads FYNNEI. Losses at the gene ends were 7 bases for V and 0 bases for J; bases not matched to a gene: 8. The full variable domain, in which reference TRBV2 and TRBJ2-1 provide the parts outside the CDR3, is EPEVTQTPSHQVTQMGQEVILRCVPISNHLYFYWYRQILGQKVEFLVSFYNNEISEKSEIFDDQFSVERPDGSNFTLKIRSTKLEDSAMYFCASTRLALSSYNEQFFGPGTRLTVL.

This clone has just one count. The V gene is TRBV15, the J gene TRBJ1-1; D remains ambiguous. The CDR3 runs to 19 residues. With 0 bases removed from V and 0 bases from J, the gap between germline ends came to 20 bases. The germline V gene encodes CDR1 LNHNV and CDR2 YYDKDF (reference sequence). The CDR3, as DNA: TGTGCCACCAGCAGAGATCCTTATCAATTGGACGGGATGAACACTGAAGCTTTCTTT. It is translated as CATSRDPYQLDGMNTEAFF.

V is TRBV15 and J is TRBJ2-4; TRBD1 matches at 10 bases. The CDR3 runs 13 residues. Losses at the gene ends were 3 bases for V and 12 bases for J; bases not matched to a gene: 5. In germline, CDR1 is LNHNV, CDR2 YYDKDF (reference sequence). CDR3 sequence reads: CATSSRQGANQYF. Here the CDR3 DNA reads TGTGCCACCAGCAGTAGACAGGGGGCGAATCAGTACTTC. Drawing the rest from reference TRBV15 and TRBJ2-4, the complete variable domain is DAMVIQNPRYQVTQFGKPVTLSCSQTLNHNVMYWYQQKSSQAPKLLFHYYDKDFNNEADTPDNFQSRRPNTSFCFLDIRSPGLGDTAMYLCATSSRQGANQYFGAGTRLSVL.

This clone appeared a single time. CDR3 amino acids: CASSGLTGGGGTEAFF. The CDR3 bases are TGTGCCAGTAGTGGTCTGACAGGAGGCGGGGGGACTGAAGCTTTCTTT. The chain uses TRBV19 and TRBJ1-1; D is perhaps TRBD1 (6 bases). V was pared by 5 bases and J by 5 bases, with 21 bases between. This CDR3 is built from 16 residues. Germline V gene sequence: CDR1 LNHDA, CDR2 SQIVND (reference sequence).

The chain combines TRBV24-1 with TRBJ2-7; 7 bases agree with TRBD1. Germline V gene lookup returns CDR1 KGHDR and CDR2 SFDVKD. Germline trimming cut 1 base from V and 2 bases from J; bases unmatched to any gene: 10. The CDR3 is made up of 17 amino acids. The CDR3: CATSDLRDRVPTYEQYV. The CDR3 DNA is TGTGCCACCAGTGATTTAAGAGACAGGGTCCCCACCTACGAGCAGTACGTC.

Comment on this clone: Other DNA sequences in this specimen translate into the identical CDR3. V gene TRBV4-1 combines with J gene TRBJ1-1; 8 bases are a match to TRBD1. The CDR3 loop spans 15 amino acids. Trimming at V came to 2 bases and at J to 1 base, leaving 3 bases not matched to a gene. Germline V gene lookup returns CDR1 MGHRA and CDR2 YSYEKL. The CDR3 bases are TGCGCCAGCAGCCAATCCGGGACAGGGAACACTGAAGCTTTCTTT. It yields the protein CASSQSGTGNTEAFF.

V gene TRBV27 combines with J gene TRBJ1-4; no clear D gene. Trimming removed 8 bases at V and 8 bases at J, with 15 bases between. Germline lookup yields CDR1 MNHEY and CDR2 SMNVEV (reference sequence). The CDR3 runs to 13 residues. CDR3 bases: TGTGCCAGCGGATTCCGACCGGGGGAAAAACTGTTTTTT. This sequence encodes CASGFRPGEKLFF.

The chain employs TRBV19 and TRBJ1-2; unclear D gene. V gave up 3 bases and J gave up 5 bases, with 16 bases separating them. Germline V gene data show CDR1 as LNHDA and CDR2 as SQIVND (reference sequence). The CDR3 is 15 residues long. CDR3 sequence reads: CASSILLSSRYGYTF. DNA of the CDR3: TGTGCCAGTAGTATCTTGTTGTCGTCTAGGTATGGCTACACCTTC. The variable domain in full, with the rest retrieved from reference TRBV19 and TRBJ1-2, is DGGITQSPKYLFRKEGQNVTLSCEQNLNHDAMYWYRQDPGQGLRLIYYSQIVNDFQKGDIAEGYSVSREKKESFPLTVTSAQKNPTAFYLCASSILLSSRYGYTFGSGTRLTVV.

This rearrangement joins TRBV7-8 to TRBJ1-2; 7 bases line up with TRBD1. J was trimmed by 8 bases and V by 5 bases; bases with no gene match: 11. CDR1 and CDR2 from the germline V gene are SGHVS and FQNEAQ. The CDR3 sequence is 14 residues long. CDR3 residues: CASSPSAVGGGYTF. As DNA, the CDR3 is TGTGCCAGCAGCCCTTCTGCAGTAGGGGGCGGCTACACCTTC.

The chain carries TRBV5-1 and TRBJ2-5; D gene uncertain. CDR1 SGHRS and CDR2 YFSETQ come from the germline V gene. Deletions cut 0 bases from V and 2 bases from J, with 8 bases between. The CDR3 has 14 residues. The CDR3 DNA reads as TGCGCCAGCAGCTTGGTGCGGCTTCAAGAGACCCAGTACTTC. This translates into CASSLVRLQETQYF.

The V and J genes are TRBV5-1 and TRBJ1-1; D remains ambiguous. Looked up from germline, CDR1 is SGHRS and CDR2 is YFSETQ. V shed 0 bases and J shed 1 base, with 10 bases lying between them. CDR3 length equals 15 residues. CDR3 loop: CASSLALGANTEAFF. Written as DNA, the CDR3 is TGCGCCAGCAGCTTGGCTTTGGGAGCGAACACTGAAGCTTTCTTT.

This clone showed up just a few times. The chain carries TRBV2 and TRBJ2-1, with D maybe TRBD2 (5 bases). CDR1 is SNHLY and CDR2 is FYNNEI in the germline V gene. V was clipped by 2 bases and J by 7 bases, with 9 bases between them. The length of the CDR3 is 13 residues. As DNA, the CDR3 is TGTGCCAGCAGTGAAAGAGGGCTTAATGAGCAGTTCTTC. Translating gives CASSERGLNEQFF.

The rearrangement joins TRBV6-5 to TRBJ1-1; no firm D call. The CDR3 has 13 residues. V lost 7 bases, J lost 3 bases, and 12 bases lay in between. Germline loops: CDR1 MNHEY, CDR2 SVGAGI. CDR3: CASNLQTYTEAFF. The CDR3 nucleotides read TGTGCCAGCAATCTCCAGACATACACTGAAGCTTTCTTT.

The rearrangement uses TRBV24-1 and TRBJ1-5, with 7 bases that match TRBD1. V lost 4 bases to trimming and J lost 9 bases; unmatched junction nucleotides: 5. The CDR3 has 13 residues. Germline V gives CDR1 KGHDR, CDR2 SFDVKD. CDR3 coding DNA: TGTGCCACCAGTGACCGACAGGGAAGGCCCCAGCATTTT. It yields the protein CATSDRQGRPQHF.

V is TRBV24-1 and J is TRBJ2-1; 7 bases fit TRBD1. The CDR3 is made up of 15 amino acids. With V trimmed by 6 bases and J by 4 bases, 8 bases remained unmatched. Germline CDR1 KGHDR, CDR2 SFDVKD. CDR3 in DNA: TGTGCCACCAGTCAAGACAGGGCGACTTACAATGAGCAGTTCTTC. Its protein product is CATSQDRATYNEQFF.